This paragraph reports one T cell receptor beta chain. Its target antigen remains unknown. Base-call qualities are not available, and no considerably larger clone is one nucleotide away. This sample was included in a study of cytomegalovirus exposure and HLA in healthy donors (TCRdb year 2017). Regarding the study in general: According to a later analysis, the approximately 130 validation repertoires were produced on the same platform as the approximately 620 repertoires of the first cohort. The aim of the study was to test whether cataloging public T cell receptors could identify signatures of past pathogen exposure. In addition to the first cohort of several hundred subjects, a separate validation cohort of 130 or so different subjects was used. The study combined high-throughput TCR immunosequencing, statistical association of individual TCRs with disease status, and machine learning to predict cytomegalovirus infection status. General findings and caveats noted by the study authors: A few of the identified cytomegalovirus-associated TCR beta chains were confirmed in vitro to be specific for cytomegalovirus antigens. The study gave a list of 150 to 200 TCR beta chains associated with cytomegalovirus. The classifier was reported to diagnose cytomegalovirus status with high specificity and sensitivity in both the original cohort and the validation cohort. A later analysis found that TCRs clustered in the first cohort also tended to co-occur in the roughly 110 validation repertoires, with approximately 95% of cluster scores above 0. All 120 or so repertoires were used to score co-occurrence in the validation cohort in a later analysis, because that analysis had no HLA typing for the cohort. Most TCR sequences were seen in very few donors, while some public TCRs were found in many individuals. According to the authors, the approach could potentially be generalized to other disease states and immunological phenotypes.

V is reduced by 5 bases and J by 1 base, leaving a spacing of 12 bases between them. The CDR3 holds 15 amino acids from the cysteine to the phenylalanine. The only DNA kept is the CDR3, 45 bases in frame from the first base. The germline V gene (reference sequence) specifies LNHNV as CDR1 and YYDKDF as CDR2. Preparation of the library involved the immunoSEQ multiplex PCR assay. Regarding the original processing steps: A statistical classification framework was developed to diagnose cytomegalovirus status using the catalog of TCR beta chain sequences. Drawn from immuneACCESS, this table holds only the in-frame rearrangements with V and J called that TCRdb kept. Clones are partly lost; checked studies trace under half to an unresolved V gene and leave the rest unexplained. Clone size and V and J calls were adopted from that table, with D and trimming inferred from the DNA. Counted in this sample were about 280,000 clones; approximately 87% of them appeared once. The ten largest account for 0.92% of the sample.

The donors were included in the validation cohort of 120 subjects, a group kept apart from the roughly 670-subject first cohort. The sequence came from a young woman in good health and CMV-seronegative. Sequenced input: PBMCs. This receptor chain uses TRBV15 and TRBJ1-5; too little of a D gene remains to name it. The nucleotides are TGTGCCACCAGCCCGTGGGAGGAAAGCAATCAGCCCCAGCATTTT. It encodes CATSPWEESNQPQHF.